This T cell receptor (beta chain) was captured in a study of blood T cell repertoires in COVID-19. As for the study in general: The origin of the acute and convalescent COVID-19 samples was the United States, Italy and Spain.

Profiling relied on immunoSEQ multiplex PCR, and the TCRdb table lists in-frame clones only, not all of them. The sample contains approximately 100,000 clones, 70% to 90% of which appear only once. The source is a woman in her 30s with acute or convalescent COVID-19. The source material was peripheral blood.

The CDR3 protein is CASSLRTSATYEQYF. The CDR3 region has the DNA TGCGCCAGCAGCTTACGGACTAGCGCTACCTACGAGCAGTACTTC. The genes are TRBV5-1 and TRBJ2-7; the match to TRBD2 covers 9 bases. Germline V gives CDR1 SGHRS, CDR2 YFSETQ. The V gene end was trimmed by 2 bases and the J gene end by 2 bases; junction bases not matched to a gene: 5. This CDR3 spans 15 amino acids.